This T cell receptor beta chain came from a study of Ad26.COV2.S vaccination and SARS-CoV-2 variants. The wider study: Ad26.COV2.S given intramuscularly, once or twice 56 days apart.

Sample treatment: around 19 received Ad26.COV2.S at low or high dose, single or two shots; about five received placebo; per-sample allocation not given. Sampling was performed 63 days after the first vaccine or placebo injection. This table comes from immunoSEQ multiplex PCR, and its TCRdb copy is limited to in-frame clones, with some not included. The profile shows about 460,000 clones, around 89% of them singletons. Trimming left V 0 bases short and J 10 bases short, with 13 bases between. Germline lookup yields CDR1 MNHEY and CDR2 SMNVEV (reference sequence). The CDR3 is made up of 14 amino acids.

This rearrangement joins TRBV27 to TRBJ2-1, with a weak D call TRBD2 (6 bases). This TCR was recovered from a person between 18 and 65 years old who received the Ad26.COV2.S COVID-19 vaccine or a placebo. Sequences were derived from peripheral blood, sampled in a trial of Ad26.COV2.S vaccine versus placebo. CDR3 coding DNA: TGTGCCAGCAGTTTATCGGTAGCGGATCGGGAGCAGTTCTTC. Protein: CASSLSVADREQFF.